One and the same sample provided the 22 T cell receptor beta chains below, sequenced in a study of early T cells in non-severe SARS-CoV-2 infection. TCRdb independently ran MiXCR on the 5' RACE reads; one entry per CDR3 protein. The data show around 59,000 distinct CDR3 sequences, around an eighth seen once. The sequencing sample was made of whole blood. Receptors originate from an adult who was a healthcare worker with PCR-confirmed SARS-CoV-2 infection or an uninfected control (not recorded which).

The table lists this clonotype with a few counts. The chain joins TRBV5-1 to TRBJ1-2; D not certain. The CDR3 is made up of 11 amino acids. The V gene's germline CDR1 is SGHRS and CDR2 YFSETQ. Trimming removed 2 bases from V and 4 bases from J, with 3 bases in between. CDR3 in amino acids: CASSLGYGYTF. Here the CDR3 DNA reads TGCGCCAGCAGCTTAGGCTATGGCTACACCTTC.

This clonotype was seen ten or more times. The rearrangement joins TRBV28 to TRBJ2-5; 8 nucleotides line up with TRBD1. Germline V gene lookup returns CDR1 MDHEN and CDR2 SYDVKM. CDR3 size: 13 residues. V lost 7 bases and J lost 3; bases outside the gene matches: 4. The CDR3 DNA follows: TGTGCCAGCAATGACAGGGGTGAAGAGACCCAGTACTTC. As protein: CASNDRGEETQYF.

This clonotype was counted between two and nine times. The chain employs TRBV4-2 and TRBJ2-3; 11 bases are a match to TRBD2. This CDR3 spans 17 amino acids. Trimming at V came to 0 bases and at J to 4 bases, leaving 6 bases not matched to a gene. Germline V gene sequence: CDR1 LGHNA, CDR2 YNFKEQ. CDR3 DNA: TGTGCCAGCAGCCAAGATGGGCGGACTAGCGGGCCAGATACGCAGTATTTT. It codes for CASSQDGRTSGPDTQYF.

The table lists this clonotype with a few counts. The chain uses TRBV5-1 and TRBJ2-3; D uncertain. This CDR3 is built from 11 residues. The V gene's germline CDR1 is SGHRS and CDR2 YFSETQ. V was shortened by 5 bases and J by 10 bases, with 11 bases between the two germline ends. CDR3: CASSKSPAQYF. The CDR3 region has the DNA TGCGCCAGCAGTAAGTCCCCCGCGCAGTATTTT.

In this sample, this clonotype turned up a few times. CDR3 in DNA: TGTGCCAGCAGTACGGGGATCCGGGCGTTCTTT. Translation gives CASSTGIRAFF. The genes are TRBV28 and TRBJ1-1, with D unresolved. Germline lookup yields CDR1 MDHEN and CDR2 SYDVKM. V dropped 5 bases and J dropped 14 bases, with 15 bases sitting between them. This CDR3 has 11 residues.

The chain combines TRBV20-1 with TRBJ2-7, with D possibly TRBD2 on 6 matching bases. CDR1 DFQATT and CDR2 SNEGSKA come from the germline V gene (reference sequence). The length of the CDR3 is 14 residues. The V gene lost 3 bases and the J gene lost 6 bases, with 18 bases spanning the gap. CDR3 nucleotides: TGCAGTGCTAGCCCAGGGAGACTAGGAAGCGAGCAGTACTTC. Its translation is CSASPGRLGSEQYF.

The V call is TRBV6-6, the J call TRBJ2-7; 10 bases fit TRBD2. This CDR3 has 14 amino acids. Losses at the gene ends were 5 bases for V and 6 bases for J; bases not matched to a gene: 7. Germline values: CDR1 MNHNY, CDR2 SVGAGI (reference sequence). CDR3 coding DNA: TGTGCCAGCAGTCAACTAGCGGGATCGACCGAGCAGTACTTC. Its translation is CASSQLAGSTEQYF.

The chain carries TRBV25-1 and TRBJ1-2, with 7 bases identical to TRBD1. The CDR3 is 14 amino acids. Germline CDR1 reads MGHDK; CDR2 reads SYGVNS. The V segment lost 6 bases and the J segment 6 bases; nucleotides outside the gene matches: 10. The CDR3 sequence is CASSLQGGYHGYTF. The CDR3 DNA reads as TGTGCCAGCAGCCTCCAGGGGGGATATCATGGCTACACCTTC.

The rearrangement joins TRBV3-1 to TRBJ2-7, with D unclear. From germline, CDR1 is LGHDT and CDR2 YNNKEL (reference sequence). V dropped 2 bases and J dropped 4 bases, with 9 bases sitting between them. CDR3 length: 13 amino acids. CDR3 amino acids: CASSQTGPYEQYF. The CDR3, as DNA: TGTGCCAGCAGCCAAACGGGCCCTTACGAGCAGTACTTC.

In its sample, this clonotype was seen a few times. The J gene is TRBJ2-7, the V gene TRBV7-2, with D perhaps matching TRBD2 (5 bases). CDR3 size: 12 residues. V was clipped by 6 bases and J by 4 bases, with 10 bases between them. Germline-derived CDR1 and CDR2 are SGHTA and FQGNSA. The CDR3 nucleotides are TGTGCCAGCAGGCAAGGGAGATACGAGCAGTACTTC. This codes for CASRQGRYEQYF. Variable domain in full (rest from reference TRBV7-2 and TRBJ2-7): GAGVSQSPSNKVTEKGKDVELRCDPISGHTALYWYRQSLGQGLEFLIYFQGNSAPDKSGLPSDRFSAERTGGSVSTLTIQRTQQEDSAVYLCASRQGRYEQYFGPGTRLTVT.

This clonotype has a count of ten or more. V is TRBV12-3 or TRBV12-4 and J is TRBJ1-1; D uncertain. V lost 1 base, J lost 11 bases, and 8 bases lay in between. CDR3 length equals 11 residues. The CDR3 loop reads CASSLDQVAFF. DNA for the CDR3: TGTGCCAGCAGTTTAGACCAGGTGGCTTTCTTT.

Many counts were recorded for this clonotype. The genes are TRBV5-1 and TRBJ2-7, with 7 bases lining up with TRBD1. The CDR3 totals 13 residues. V shed 4 bases, J shed 3 bases, and the junction held 4 bases outside the gene matches. The germline CDR1 and CDR2 sequences are SGHRS and YFSETQ. The CDR3 spells CASSQGQIYEQYF. The DNA for the CDR3 is TGCGCCAGCAGCCAGGGACAGATCTACGAGCAGTACTTC.

This clonotype was picked up many times. V and J are TRBV7-2 and TRBJ1-4; D not resolved. V was pared by 1 base and J by 3 bases, with 3 bases between. The germline V gene encodes CDR1 SGHTA and CDR2 FQGNSA. This CDR3 comprises 13 residues. This CDR3 is CASSLEPNEKLFF. The CDR3 nucleotides are TGTGCCAGCAGCTTAGAACCTAATGAAAAACTGTTTTTT. Full variable domain (remainder filled in from reference TRBV7-2 and TRBJ1-4): GAGVSQSPSNKVTEKGKDVELRCDPISGHTALYWYRQSLGQGLEFLIYFQGNSAPDKSGLPSDRFSAERTGGSVSTLTIQRTQQEDSAVYLCASSLEPNEKLFFGSGTQLSVL.

The sample holds many counts of this clonotype. The genes are TRBV11-2 and TRBJ1-1; weak D call: TRBD1 (5 bases). The V gene lost 7 bases and the J gene lost 4 bases, with 16 bases spanning the gap. Germline CDR1 and CDR2: SGHAT and FQNNGV. The CDR3 sequence is 14 residues long. CDR3 sequence: CASTRWGGGTEAFF. CDR3 in DNA: TGTGCCAGCACCCGCTGGGGGGGAGGCACTGAAGCTTTCTTT.

This clonotype occurred many times. The chain couples TRBV7-2 to TRBJ2-1, with unresolved D. This CDR3 comprises 15 residues. The germline gives CDR1 SGHTA, CDR2 FQGNSA. V was pared by 0 bases and J by 0 bases, with 6 bases between. The CDR3 sequence: CASSLAVSSYNEQFF. The CDR3 coding sequence is TGTGCCAGCAGCTTAGCGGTCAGCTCCTACAATGAGCAGTTCTTC.

In this sample, this clonotype turned up a few times. CDR3 amino acids: CASSGQYTGELFF. The DNA of the CDR3 is TGTGCCAGCAGCGGGCAGTATACCGGGGAGCTGTTTTTT. The chain has TRBV3-1 and TRBJ2-2; D is unclear. V was pared by 5 bases and J by 5 bases, with 9 bases between. CDR1 and CDR2 from the germline V gene are LGHDT and YNNKEL (reference sequence). CDR3 length equals 13 residues.

The V gene is TRBV18, the J gene TRBJ2-7; 9 bases map to TRBD1. Germline-derived CDR1 and CDR2 are KGHSH and LQKENI. This CDR3 is 13 amino acids long. The J segment lost 5 bases and the V segment lost 2 bases, leaving 1 base of the junction unmatched. In DNA form, the CDR3 reads TGTGCCAGCTCACCATGGACAGGGGACGAGCAGTACTTC. It encodes CASSPWTGDEQYF.

V is TRBV6-6 and J is TRBJ2-6, with D unclear. Germline V gene sequence: CDR1 MNHNY, CDR2 SVGAGI (reference sequence). Trimming pared 5 bases from V and 0 bases from J, leaving 14 bases between. This CDR3 spans 17 amino acids. CDR3 loop: CASSGGSPLSGANVLTF. Written as DNA, the CDR3 is TGTGCCAGCAGTGGTGGCTCGCCCCTCTCTGGGGCCAACGTCCTGACTTTC.

The chain joins TRBV30 to TRBJ2-1; 10 positions match TRBD1. This CDR3 is built from 14 residues. CDR1 and CDR2 from the germline V gene are GTSNPN and SVGIG (reference sequence). The J segment lost 3 bases and the V segment lost 5 bases, leaving 4 bases of the junction unmatched. The CDR3 DNA reads TGTGCCTGGGCGGGGGACAGGGGCTACAATGAGCAGTTCTTC. Its protein product is CAWAGDRGYNEQFF.

Many counts were recorded for this clonotype. The chain links TRBV7-2 to TRBJ2-5; a weak D match, TRBD2 (5 bases). Germline-derived CDR1 and CDR2 are SGHTA and FQGNSA. The CDR3 covers 17 residues. V was pared by 5 bases and J by 4 bases, with 23 bases between. Here the CDR3 reads CASSPRRAGIGSETQYF. Written as DNA, the CDR3 is TGTGCCAGCAGCCCGAGACGGGCCGGGATAGGGTCAGAGACCCAGTACTTC.

This chain joins TRBV30 and TRBJ2-2; D is undetermined. Trimming shortened V by 1 base and J by 0 bases, and 3 bases separated the two germline ends. CDR3 length: 13 residues. Germline V gene lookup returns CDR1 GTSNPN and CDR2 SVGIG (reference sequence). The CDR3 region is CAWSGTNTGELFF. In nucleotides, the CDR3 is TGTGCCTGGAGTGGAACGAACACCGGGGAGCTGTTTTTT.

This clonotype was seen more than once but under ten times. The chain recombines TRBV18 with TRBJ2-1; D is perhaps TRBD2 (7 bases). CDR3 length equals 14 residues. CDR1 KGHSH and CDR2 LQKENI come from the germline V gene. V lost 8 bases and J 4 bases, leaving 15 bases between the germline ends. The CDR3 nucleotides are TGTGCCAGCCGCGGGGCGGGGGCTTACAATGAGCAGTTCTTC. Residues: CASRGAGAYNEQFF.